This entry lists 10 T cell receptor beta chains sequenced from one sample in a study of spatial heterogeneity in lung cancer. TCRdb redid the calling of the 5' RACE reads with MiXCR, one entry per CDR3 protein. The sample records tens of thousands of distinct CDR3 sequences, roughly 10% being singletons. Documented time point: sample taken at primary tumor resection. The input material, whole RNA from tumor, nontumor lung or frozen PBMC, was sequenced unsorted. The source material was PBMCs, sampled at surgery. All receptors come from a male donor with early-stage non-small cell lung cancer.

This clonotype was detected many times. The chain is built from TRBV3-1 and TRBJ1-2, with 7 bases matching TRBD1. From germline, CDR1 is LGHDT and CDR2 YNNKEL (reference sequence). V gave up 1 base and J gave up 7 bases; unmatched junction bases: 9. The CDR3 runs to 15 residues. CDR3 in amino acids: CASSQATGESGGYTF. CDR3 nucleotides: TGTGCCAGCAGCCAAGCCACAGGGGAGTCAGGTGGCTACACCTTC.

This clonotype was seen repeatedly, ten times or more. The rearrangement uses TRBV5-1 and TRBJ2-1, with 11 bases identical to TRBD2. The CDR3 is 16 amino acids. The germline V gene has CDR1 SGHRS and CDR2 YFSETQ. V lost 3 bases and J lost 3; bases outside the gene matches: 5. CDR3 DNA sequence: TGCGCCAGCAGCTCGGGACTAGCGGAAAACTACAATGAGCAGTTCTTC. Protein sequence: CASSSGLAENYNEQFF.

DNA for the CDR3: TGTGCCACCAGTGACCCGGGACAGGGCAATGAGCAGTTCTTC. Amino acids: CATSDPGQGNEQFF. The chain carries TRBV24-1 and TRBJ2-1; 9 positions match TRBD1. Germline V gene lookup returns CDR1 KGHDR and CDR2 SFDVKD. The CDR3 length is 14 residues. The trim removed 4 bases at V and 6 bases at J, leaving 3 bases unmatched.

There are many counts of this clonotype. This chain joins TRBV12-3 or TRBV12-4 and TRBJ2-7; D is ambiguous. Trimming stripped 6 bases from V and 5 bases from J, with 17 bases between. This CDR3 has 14 residues. DNA for the CDR3: TGTGCCAGCAGCCCGAACCTAAACGCAAACGAGCAGTACTTC. It translates to CASSPNLNANEQYF.

The chain carries TRBV11-2 and TRBJ2-1; perhaps TRBD1 as D (7 bases). CDR1 SGHAT and CDR2 FQNNGV come from the germline V gene. CDR3 length equals 14 residues. V lost 2 bases, J lost 9 bases, and 14 bases lay in between. DNA for the CDR3: TGTGCCAGCAGCTTAATCAACAGGGGAGGTGAGCAGTTCTTC. Its translation: CASSLINRGGEQFF.

This clonotype was recorded many times. This chain joins TRBV3-1 and TRBJ2-7, with 8 positions matching TRBD2. V dropped 6 bases and J dropped 3; count of bases not matched to a gene: 7. CDR3 size: 14 residues. Germline V gives CDR1 LGHDT, CDR2 YNNKEL (reference sequence). CDR3 in amino acids: CASRRSGGLYEQYF. In DNA, the CDR3 is TGTGCCAGCAGACGCAGCGGGGGTCTCTACGAGCAGTACTTC.

The chain couples TRBV5-1 to TRBJ1-1, with a weak D call TRBD1 (5 bases). From germline, CDR1 is SGHRS and CDR2 YFSETQ. The CDR3 is 15 residues long. V lost 0 bases and J 4 bases, leaving 13 bases between the germline ends. Written as DNA, the CDR3 is TGCGCCAGCAGCTTGGAGGGGATTGGTAGCACTGAAGCTTTCTTT. This translates into CASSLEGIGSTEAFF.

The genes are TRBV5-6 and TRBJ2-3; D may be TRBD2 (6 bases). This CDR3 region has 14 residues. Trimming pared 0 bases from V and 5 bases from J, leaving 10 bases between. Germline CDR1 reads SGHDT; CDR2 reads YYEEEE. Here the CDR3 DNA reads TGTGCCAGCAGCTTGGGACCGGGGGTAGATACGCAGTATTTT. Amino acids: CASSLGPGVDTQYF. The whole variable domain, remainder taken from reference TRBV5-6 and TRBJ2-3, is DAGVTQSPTHLIKTRGQQVTLRCSPKSGHDTVSWYQQALGQGPQFIFQYYEEEERQRGNFPDRFSGHQFPNYSSELNVNALLLGDSALYLCASSLGPGVDTQYFGPGTRLTVL.

The sample holds a few counts of this clonotype. V gene TRBV28 combines with J gene TRBJ1-5; TRBD1 aligns across 7 bases. The germline CDR1 and CDR2 sequences are MDHEN and SYDVKM. This CDR3 has 17 amino acids. The V and J ends lost 6 bases and 2 bases, in that order; junction bases with no gene match: 13. The CDR3 nucleotides are TGTGCCAGCAGCCCGACAGGGACCCGGTCGGGCAATCAGCCCCAGCATTTT. Translating it yields CASSPTGTRSGNQPQHF. The whole variable domain, remainder taken from reference TRBV28 and TRBJ1-5, is DVKVTQSSRYLVKRTGEKVFLECVQDMDHENMFWYRQDPGLGLRLIYFSYDVKMKEKGDIPEGYSVSREKKERFSLILESASTNQTSMYLCASSPTGTRSGNQPQHFGDGTRLSIL.

This clonotype was recorded many times. The chain uses TRBV7-3 and TRBJ1-1; D perhaps matches TRBD1 (6 bases). Germline loops: CDR1 SGHTA, CDR2 FQGTGA. The germline V and J ends were trimmed by 6 bases and 3 bases, with 11 bases remaining between them. The CDR3 contains 13 residues. The CDR3 sequence: CASSNTGYTEAFF. CDR3 DNA sequence: TGTGCCAGCAGTAATACAGGGTACACTGAAGCTTTCTTT.